Each of the 15 T cell receptor beta chains below was sequenced from the same sample in a study of liver allograft versus peripheral blood T cells. Study summary: Transplanted livers held T cell receptor repertoires, and these were compared with repertoires in recipients' peripheral blood.

TCRdb called the reads again in MiXCR, with one record for every CDR3 protein. The data hold under 4,500 distinct CDR3 sequences, with more than 15% observed a single time. The receptors come from a human patient who had a liver transplant. These T cells may partly come from the graft donor.

This clonotype is medium-sized by share. The chain carries TRBV6-6 and TRBJ2-7, with D possibly matching TRBD1 (6 bases). This CDR3 spans 16 amino acids. The germline V gene has CDR1 MNHNY and CDR2 SVGAGI (reference sequence). Trimming removed 4 bases from V and 3 bases from J, with 19 bases in between. Here the CDR3 reads CASSFPQGPTYYEQYF. DNA of the CDR3: TGTGCCAGCAGTTTCCCCCAGGGGCCCACTTACTACGAGCAGTACTTC.

This clonotype occurred a few times. The CDR3 loop is CASSYSPWEQYF. The CDR3 coding sequence is TGTGCCAGCAGTTACTCCCCTTGGGAGCAGTACTTC. The J gene is TRBJ2-7, the V gene TRBV6-2 or TRBV6-3; D remains ambiguous. Per the germline V gene, CDR1 is MNHEY and CDR2 is SVGEGT. V was cut by 0 bases and J by 7 bases, with 7 bases left in between. The CDR3 runs 12 residues.

By sample fraction, this clonotype is medium-sized (0.01 to 0.1%). The chain joins TRBV11-3 to TRBJ1-2; possible D gene TRBD1, 5 bases. Trimming stripped 0 bases from V and 4 bases from J, with 15 bases between. Germline V lookup: CDR1 SGHNT, CDR2 YENEEA. This CDR3 region has 16 residues. The CDR3 spells CASSLEGRLGSYGYTF. CDR3 DNA sequence: TGTGCCAGCAGCTTAGAGGGACGGTTGGGGAGCTATGGCTACACCTTC.

This clonotype has more than one count but fewer than ten. The V gene is TRBV12-3 or TRBV12-4, the J gene TRBJ1-2; D may be TRBD1 (5 bases). The CDR3 is 12 amino acids. The ends were cut back, 5 bases at V and 2 bases at J, with 6 bases in the middle. For the CDR3, the DNA is TGTGCCAGCAGTCGGGACAACTATGGCTACACCTTC. This encodes CASSRDNYGYTF.

This sequence joins TRBV25-1 and TRBJ1-3; 9 bases agree with TRBD1. Trimming at V came to 3 bases and at J to 8 bases, leaving 8 bases not matched to a gene. Germline CDR1 MGHDK, CDR2 SYGVNS. The length of the CDR3 is 15 residues. CDR3 region: CASSDGGTGSHTIYF. The CDR3 DNA sequence: TGTGCCAGCAGTGACGGTGGGACAGGGAGCCACACCATATATTTT.

Regarding this clonotype: It may be a read error: a sequence one base away is much more abundant. The chain carries TRBV18 and TRBJ1-5; 7 positions agree with TRBD1. This CDR3 has 15 amino acids. CDR1 is KGHSH and CDR2 is LQKENI in the germline V gene. This chain's CDR3 is CASSPGQNFNQPRHF. The CDR3 DNA follows: TGTGCCAGCAGCCCGGGACAGAACTTCAATCAGCCCCGGCATTTT.

This clonotype is medium-sized in the sample. V usage is TRBV5-5 and J usage is TRBJ1-4; 8 nucleotides match TRBD1. Germline V gene data show CDR1 as SGHKS and CDR2 as YYEKEE (reference sequence). The V segment lost 0 bases and the J segment 1 base; nucleotides outside the gene matches: 8. This CDR3 has 18 amino acids. The CDR3 reads CASSLARTGPLTNEKLFF. CDR3 in DNA: TGTGCCAGCAGCTTGGCCCGGACAGGGCCCTTAACTAATGAAAAACTGTTTTTT. Filled out from reference TRBV5-5 and TRBJ1-4, the complete variable domain reads DAGVTQSPTHLIKTRGQQVTLRCSPISGHKSVSWYQQVLGQGPQFIFQYYEKEERGRGNFPDRFSARQFPNYSSELNVNALLLGDSALYLCASSLARTGPLTNEKLFFGSGTQLSVL.

This clonotype is deemed medium-sized. The chain recombines TRBV6-5 with TRBJ1-2; TRBD1 agrees at 7 bases. The CDR3 sequence is 15 residues long. The V segment lost 8 bases and the J segment 3 bases; nucleotides outside the gene matches: 12. Germline-derived CDR1 and CDR2 are MNHEY and SVGAGI. CDR3 region: CASGQGTAAYYGYTF. In DNA form, the CDR3 reads TGTGCCAGCGGGCAGGGGACAGCGGCATACTATGGCTACACCTTC.

Sample share makes this clonotype medium-sized. This chain joins TRBV29-1 and TRBJ2-3; D unclear. Germline loops: CDR1 SQVTM, CDR2 ANQGSEA. The germline V and J ends were trimmed by 5 bases and 1 base, with 7 bases remaining between them. There are 12 residues in the CDR3. The CDR3 DNA reads as TGCAGCGTTCACCAGGGCACAGATACGCAGTATTTT. Encoded protein: CSVHQGTDTQYF.

This clonotype ranks as medium-sized. CDR3 protein: CASSRDRVRGYTF. As DNA, the CDR3 is TGTGCCAGCAGCCGGGACAGGGTGAGAGGCTACACCTTC. V gene TRBV6-5 combines with J gene TRBJ1-2; TRBD1 agrees at 9 bases. Germline V gene sequence: CDR1 MNHEY, CDR2 SVGAGI. The CDR3 is 13 residues long. Losses at the gene ends were 6 bases for V and 8 bases for J; bases not matched to a gene: 7.

By sample share, this clonotype is medium-sized (0.01 to 0.1%). The V call is TRBV7-2, the J call TRBJ2-2; 11 bases are shared with TRBD2. Losses at the gene ends were 4 bases for V and 8 bases for J; bases not matched to a gene: 0. Germline values: CDR1 SGHTA, CDR2 FQGNSA. The CDR3 is made up of 13 amino acids. CDR3 in amino acids: CASSSSGRGELFF. Written as DNA, the CDR3 is TGTGCCAGCAGCTCTAGCGGGAGGGGGGAGCTGTTTTTT.

This clonotype showed up just a few times. The chain couples TRBV2 to TRBJ1-2; 8 positions agree with TRBD1. The CDR3 covers 14 residues. CDR1 and CDR2 (germline): SNHLY, FYNNEI. V lost 4 bases to trimming and J lost 5 bases; unmatched junction nucleotides: 6. The CDR3 spells CASSASWDRYGYTF. CDR3 nucleotides: TGTGCCAGCAGTGCCTCTTGGGACAGGTATGGCTACACCTTC.

This clonotype occurred a few times. The J gene is TRBJ2-5, the V gene TRBV20-1; D is uncertain. The CDR3 totals 12 residues. The germline V gene encodes CDR1 DFQATT and CDR2 SNEGSKA (reference sequence). V was clipped by 6 bases and J by 5 bases, with 13 bases between them. The CDR3 sequence is CSAQSIRETQYF. CDR3 nucleotides: TGCAGTGCCCAATCTATACGGGAGACCCAGTACTTC.

In its sample, this clonotype is medium-sized (0.01 to 0.1%). The V and J genes are TRBV9 and TRBJ1-3; 7 bases align to TRBD1. The CDR3 extends over 16 amino acids. Per the germline V gene, CDR1 is SGDLS and CDR2 is YYNGEE. The J segment lost 7 bases and the V segment lost 3 bases, leaving 13 bases of the junction unmatched. The CDR3 DNA is TGTGCCAGCAGCGCCGCACCTACAGGGGTGATGAACACCATATATTTT. It encodes CASSAAPTGVMNTIYF.

The sample holds a few counts of this clonotype. This chain uses TRBV30 with TRBJ2-3; the D gene is possibly TRBD2 (6 bases). CDR3 size: 14 residues. The germline gives CDR1 GTSNPN, CDR2 SVGIG (reference sequence). The V end was cut by 0 bases, the J end by 2 bases, with 9 bases between. The CDR3: CAWSVGGFTDTQYF. CDR3 DNA sequence: TGTGCCTGGAGTGTCGGGGGATTCACAGATACGCAGTATTTT.